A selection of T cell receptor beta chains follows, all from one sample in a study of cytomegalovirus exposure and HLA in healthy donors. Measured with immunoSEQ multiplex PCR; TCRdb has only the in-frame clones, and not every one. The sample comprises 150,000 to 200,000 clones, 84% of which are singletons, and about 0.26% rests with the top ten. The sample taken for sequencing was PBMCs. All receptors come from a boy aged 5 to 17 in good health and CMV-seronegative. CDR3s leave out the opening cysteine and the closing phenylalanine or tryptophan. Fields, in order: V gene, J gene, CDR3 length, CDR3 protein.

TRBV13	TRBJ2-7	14	ASSLRSDRIPYEQY
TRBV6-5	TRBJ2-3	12	ASSYSYPADTQY
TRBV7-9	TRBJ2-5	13	SSSFKGGRGETQY
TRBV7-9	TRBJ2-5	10	ASSSTRETQY
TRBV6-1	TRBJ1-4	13	ASSILQGMREKLF
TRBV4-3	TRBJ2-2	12	ASSQEPGSGELF
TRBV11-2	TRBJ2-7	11	ASSSSEKYEQY
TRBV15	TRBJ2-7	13	ATSRAPPGAYEQY
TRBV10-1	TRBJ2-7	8	ARAVDWPQ
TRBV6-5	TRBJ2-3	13	ASSPRQGNTDTQY
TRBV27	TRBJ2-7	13	ASSLSEGAPYEQY
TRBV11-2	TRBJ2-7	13	ASSLSPGSVYEQY
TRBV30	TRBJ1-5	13	AWSDKGASNQPQH
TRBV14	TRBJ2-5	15	ASSRQGQAYLQETQY
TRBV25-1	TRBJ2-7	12	ASSEPAGGYEQY
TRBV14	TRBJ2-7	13	ASSQENREYGEQY
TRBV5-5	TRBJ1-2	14	ASNPRGDRGLYGYT
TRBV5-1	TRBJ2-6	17	ASSPDGTPDFSGANVLT
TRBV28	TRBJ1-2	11	ASTYGRDYGYT
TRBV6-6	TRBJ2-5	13	ASSTTDRAQETQY
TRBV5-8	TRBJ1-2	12	ASILRGALYGYT
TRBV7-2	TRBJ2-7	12	ASSLRDFSYEQY
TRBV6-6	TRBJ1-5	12	ASILAGQNQPQH
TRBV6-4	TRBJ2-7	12	ASSEGASSYEQY
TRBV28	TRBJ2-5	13	ASNNGGGYQETQY
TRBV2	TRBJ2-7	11	ASSVTRYGEQY
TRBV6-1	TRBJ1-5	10	ASRIGALPQH
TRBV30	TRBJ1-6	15	AWNLWTVDPSNSPLH
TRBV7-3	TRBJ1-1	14	ASSLKGGLPNTEAF
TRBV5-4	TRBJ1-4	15	ASSSLARRGRGEKLF
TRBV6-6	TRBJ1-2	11	ASSTGINYGYT
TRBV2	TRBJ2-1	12	ASRPGTRGNEQF
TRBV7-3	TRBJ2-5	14	ASSSAARTGEETQY
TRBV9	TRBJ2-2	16	ASSPRGSGGALTGELF
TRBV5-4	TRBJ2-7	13	ASSSSGTPSYEQY
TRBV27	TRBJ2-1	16	ASSSPSGTSGPYNEQF
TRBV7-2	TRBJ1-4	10	ASSPGLEKLF
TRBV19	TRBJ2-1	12	ATSAGVSYNEQF
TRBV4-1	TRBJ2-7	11	ASSQAGKNEQY
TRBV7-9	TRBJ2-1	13	ASSLNSGRYNEQF
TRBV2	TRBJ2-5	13	ASRESGGAGETQY
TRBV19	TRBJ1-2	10	ASSTTGRGYT
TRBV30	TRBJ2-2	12	AWNLAGSTGELF
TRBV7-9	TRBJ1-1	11	SSSLNRGTEAF
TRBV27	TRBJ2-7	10	ASSFRGGEQY